These 10 T cell receptor beta chains originate from one sample sequenced in a study of shared clonotypes between healthy human individuals. The protocol was immunoSEQ multiplex PCR, while the TCRdb copy is restricted to in-frame clones and leaves out a portion. The sample comprises fewer than 400,000 clones, approximately 79% of which are singletons, and about a tenth rests with the top ten. Sequencing input: memory CD4+ T cells sorted from blood. Noted subset: CD45RA-negative fraction. The receptors shown here come from a man aged 25-40 years in good health.

This clone occurred a few times. A much larger clone lies a single base off, so this may be a read error. The identical CDR3 is also encoded by other nucleotide sequences in the sample. V gene TRBV29-1 combines with J gene TRBJ2-3; D not certain. The V and J ends lost 6 bases and 2 bases respectively, with 3 bases between them. CDR3 length: 10 amino acids. From germline, CDR1 is SQVTM and CDR2 ANQGSEA. The CDR3: CSVDTDTQYF. The DNA of the CDR3 is TGCAGCGTGGACACAGATACGCAGTATTTT.

The V call is TRBV19, the J call TRBJ1-5, with D hard to call. CDR1 and CDR2 (germline): LNHDA, SQIVND (reference sequence). The CDR3 contains 14 residues. Trimming took off 3 bases at V and 9 bases at J, with 15 bases between the two ends. CDR3 sequence (DNA): TGTGCCAGTAGTATCGACACTGGGAATGCGCCCCAGCATTTT. This encodes CASSIDTGNAPQHF. Variable domain in full (rest from reference TRBV19 and TRBJ1-5): DGGITQSPKYLFRKEGQNVTLSCEQNLNHDAMYWYRQDPGQGLRLIYYSQIVNDFQKGDIAEGYSVSREKKESFPLTVTSAQKNPTAFYLCASSIDTGNAPQHFGDGTRLSIL.

The genes are TRBV7-3 and TRBJ2-2; D not resolved. The CDR3 sequence is 12 residues long. Germline V gene sequence: CDR1 SGHTA, CDR2 FQGTGA. V dropped 2 bases and J dropped 3 bases, with 1 base sitting between them. The CDR3 DNA reads as TGTGCCAGCAGCTTAGACACCGGGGAGCTGTTTTTT. It translates to CASSLDTGELFF.

As concerns this clone: The identical CDR3 is also encoded by other nucleotide sequences in the sample. The genes are TRBV19 and TRBJ2-5; D not resolved. The CDR3 contains 12 residues. Germline CDR1 and CDR2: LNHDA and SQIVND (reference sequence). The V gene lost 3 bases and the J gene lost 5 bases, with 7 bases spanning the gap. CDR3 sequence reads: CASSIRGETQYF. CDR3 nucleotide sequence: TGTGCCAGTAGTATCCGAGGTGAGACCCAGTACTTC.

The chain couples TRBV4-1 to TRBJ2-2; D might be TRBD1 (6 bases). Germline lookup yields CDR1 MGHRA and CDR2 YSYEKL. Trimming pared 0 bases from V and 1 base from J, leaving 9 bases between. This CDR3 spans 16 amino acids. DNA for the CDR3: TGCGCCAGCAGCCAAGATTCAGGGGTGAACACCGGGGAGCTGTTTTTT. Its protein product is CASSQDSGVNTGELFF.

The chain has TRBV6-1 and TRBJ2-5, with D tentatively TRBD1 (7 bases). Trimming left V 3 bases short and J 4 bases short, with 9 bases between. The germline gives CDR1 MNHNS, CDR2 SASEGT. The CDR3 has 13 residues. CDR3 sequence reads: CASSDQGGETQYF. CDR3 nucleotides: TGTGCCAGCAGTGACCAGGGGGGAGAGACCCAGTACTTC.

Points on this clone: Other DNA sequences in this specimen translate into the identical CDR3. This sequence joins TRBV5-1 and TRBJ2-1; 9 nucleotides match TRBD1. Germline V gene data show CDR1 as SGHRS and CDR2 as YFSETQ. This CDR3 is 15 amino acids long. After removal of 2 bases from V and 0 bases from J, the junction contained 0 bases not matched to a gene. The chain's CDR3 is CASSLQGASYNEQFF. Written as DNA, the CDR3 is TGCGCCAGCAGCTTACAGGGGGCCTCCTACAATGAGCAGTTCTTC.

The chain has TRBV7-8 and TRBJ2-3, with D possibly being TRBD1 (6 bases). The CDR3 extends over 16 amino acids. Germline lookup yields CDR1 SGHVS and CDR2 FQNEAQ. V lost 0 bases and J 4 bases, leaving 14 bases between the germline ends. CDR3 in DNA: TGTGCCAGCAGCTTAGCGCTTCGGACAGTCCCAGATACGCAGTATTTT. Residues: CASSLALRTVPDTQYF.

This clone was observed once. This chain connects TRBV18 to TRBJ1-1; tentatively, D is TRBD1 (6 bases). Trimming shortened V by 4 bases and J by 3 bases, and 15 bases separated the two germline ends. The CDR3 covers 15 residues. Germline CDR1 reads KGHSH; CDR2 reads LQKENI. The CDR3 here is CASSLQGGQDTEAFF. The CDR3 DNA reads TGTGCCAGCTCACTACAAGGGGGGCAGGACACTGAAGCTTTCTTT.

This chain uses TRBV5-4 with TRBJ2-7; 9 bases align to TRBD2. V lost 0 bases, J lost 4 bases, and 11 bases stayed unmatched. The CDR3 is 17 amino acids. In germline, CDR1 is SGHNT, CDR2 YYREEE (reference sequence). The CDR3 DNA sequence: TGTGCCAGCAGCTTGGGCTCTTCAGCGGGAGGTCGGTACGAGCAGTACTTC. Its translation: CASSLGSSAGGRYEQYF.